The entry that follows covers one T cell receptor (beta chain) sequence. The target antigen is unknown. The CDR3 loop spans 16 amino acids. The V and J ends lost 0 bases and 2 bases, in that order; junction bases with no gene match: 1. The germline gives CDR1 LNHNV, CDR2 YYDKDF (reference sequence). The sample comes from a study of cytomegalovirus exposure and HLA in healthy donors. Findings and limits, study-wide: In a later analysis, parvovirus B19, influenza, CMV and Epstein-Barr virus appeared linked to several top co-occurrence clusters. CMV serostatus was the sole immune exposure information available.

The PCR ran on 60 Vbeta and 13 Jbeta primers. Only in-frame clones appear in the TCRdb table, and some are missing; sequencing was by immunoSEQ multiplex PCR. This repertoire shows roughly 170,000 clones, roughly 80% found once; its top ten account for about 1.3%. What was sequenced was PBMCs. This chain connects TRBV15 to TRBJ1-3; TRBD1 agrees at 10 bases. This sequence was found in a man aged 30 to 45 in good health and CMV-seronegative. CDR3: CATSRDGQGAGNTIYF. For the CDR3, the DNA is TGTGCCACCAGCAGAGATGGACAGGGGGCTGGAAACACCATATATTTT.